This is a list of T cell receptor beta chains from one sample in a study of regulatory T cells in long-lasting Graves disease. TCRdb processed the multiplex PCR reads anew with MiXCR; each CDR3 protein has one entry. The sample holds hundreds of thousands of distinct CDR3 sequences, roughly 15% seen once. These sequences were also reported in another study, on T cells in Graves' hyperthyroidism and ophthalmopathy.

The specimen comprised peripheral blood mononuclear cells (PBMCs), sampled at new diagnosis, from a patient treated with antithyroid drugs. The origin of the receptors is a woman aged 30 to 39 with Graves disease. Each CDR3 is given with its conserved first and last residue. The D gene is left open where the match is weak. Clone sizes are given selectively: once, few, many, or a class where the clone is expanded.

clone_size,cdr3_length,d_call,j_call,v_call,cdr3_nt,cdr3_aa
few,15,-,TRBJ1-6,TRBV3-1,TGTGCCAGCAGCCAAGGGAACCAGGTTAATTCACCCCTCCACTTT,CASSQGNQVNSPLHF
-,16,TRBD2,TRBJ2-1,TRBV19,TGTGCCAGTGGTATAGTTGGACTAGCGGGAGACAATGAGCAGTTCTTC,CASGIVGLAGDNEQFF
few,13,-,TRBJ2-2,TRBV30,TGTGCCTTGAGTGTACGCTACACCGGGGAGCTGTTTTTT,CALSVRYTGELFF
few,13,-,TRBJ1-6,TRBV28,TGTGCGGGGGGCTGGTCCTATAATTCACCCCTCCACTTT,CAGGWSYNSPLHF
few,14,TRBD1,TRBJ1-4,TRBV5-1,TGCGCCAGCAGCTCCCAGGGGGCTAATGAAAAACTGTTTTTT,CASSSQGANEKLFF
many,17,TRBD1,TRBJ1-2,TRBV7-8,TGTGCCAGCAGCTTAGCGCCCTCCGGGACAGGGGGGGATGGCTACACCTTC,CASSLAPSGTGGDGYTF
few,14,TRBD2,TRBJ2-1,TRBV5-1,TGCGCCAGCAGCGATGGTCGGACTAGCGGCGAGCAGTTCTTC,CASSDGRTSGEQFF
many,16,-,TRBJ1-5,TRBV27,TGTGCCAGCAGTTCCCGATGGACAGAGAGCAATCAGCCCCAGCATTTT,CASSSRWTESNQPQHF
few,18,-,TRBJ2-3,TRBV12-3/TRBV12-4,TGTGCCAGCAGTTTAGCGCTAGTCCGGGTTCAAAGTGCAGATACGCAGTATTTT,CASSLALVRVQSADTQYF
few,15,TRBD2,TRBJ2-7,TRBV27,TGTGCCAGCAGGGGGACTAGCGGGAGAGTCAACGAGCAGTACTTC,CASRGTSGRVNEQYF
-,17,TRBD2,TRBJ2-3,TRBV18,TGTGCCAGCTCACCACCGACCGGGAGGGCTAGCACAGATACGCAGTATTTT,CASSPPTGRASTDTQYF
many,13,-,TRBJ1-1,TRBV10-3,TGTGCCATCAGTGAGTCCAGGGCCACTGAAGCTTTCTTT,CAISESRATEAFF
many,17,-,TRBJ1-1,TRBV6-1,TGTGCCAGCAGGGGGGCGGCAGTCGGATCCATGAACACTGAAGCTTTCTTT,CASRGAAVGSMNTEAFF
few,14,-,TRBJ2-3,TRBV29-1,TGCAGCGTTGAATTGGACGGACGATCAGATACGCAGTATTTT,CSVELDGRSDTQYF
-,18,TRBD2,TRBJ2-3,TRBV7-2,TGTGCCAGCAGCTCCTCGTTCCGGGAGGATACTAGCACAGATACGCAGTATTTT,CASSSSFREDTSTDTQYF
few,14,-,TRBJ1-2,TRBV29-1,TGCAGCGTTGAAGAAAGAACAGTAGGTGATGGCTACACCTTC,CSVEERTVGDGYTF
many,14,-,TRBJ2-2,TRBV29-1,TGCAGCGTCACCGGGACTTCCAACACCGGGGAGCTGTTTTTT,CSVTGTSNTGELFF
-,18,TRBD2,TRBJ2-7,TRBV28,TGTGCCAGCAGTTTATTTCCGAAGACTAGCGCCGCGTTCCACGAGCAGTACTTC,CASSLFPKTSAAFHEQYF
-,14,TRBD2,TRBJ2-2,TRBV11-2,TGTGCCAGCAGCTCCCCGGGGGGGACCGGGGAGCTGTTTTTT,CASSSPGGTGELFF
-,11,-,TRBJ2-2,TRBV3-1,TGTGCCAGTCGGAGGTCCGGGGAGCTGTTTTTT,CASRRSGELFF